The 15 T cell receptor beta chains below come from one sample, sequenced in a study of shared clonotypes between healthy human individuals. Profiled with immunoSEQ multiplex PCR; TCRdb holds only in-frame clones, not every one. The sample carries more than 2 million clones, roughly 95% recorded once. The source material was naive CD4+ T cells sorted from blood. Indicated subset: CD45RA+ positively selected. All receptors come from a man younger than 30 in good health.

V gene TRBV18 combines with J gene TRBJ2-3, with 9 positions matching TRBD2. The CDR3 loop spans 16 amino acids. Trimming removed 2 bases from V and 4 bases from J; junction bases left unmatched: 7. Germline V gene sequence: CDR1 KGHSH, CDR2 LQKENI. CDR3: CASSPIAGVVSDTQYF. The DNA of the CDR3 is TGTGCCAGCTCACCAATAGCGGGAGTTGTGTCAGATACGCAGTATTTT.

V is TRBV19 and J is TRBJ2-5; a weak D match, TRBD1 (5 bases). The CDR3 is 14 amino acids. V was pared by 5 bases and J by 0 bases, with 10 bases between. Germline values: CDR1 LNHDA, CDR2 SQIVND (reference sequence). CDR3 sequence (DNA): TGTGCCAGTAGTGCGACAGCGAACCAAGAGACCCAGTACTTC. Protein product: CASSATANQETQYF.

This rearrangement joins TRBV4-1 to TRBJ2-1; tentative D call: TRBD2 (6 bases). CDR1 MGHRA and CDR2 YSYEKL come from the germline V gene. This CDR3 contains 15 residues. Trimming took 7 bases from V and 4 from J, leaving 17 bases between them. CDR3 DNA sequence: TGCGCCAGCAACCCCTGGGGGGAGGCTTACAATGAGCAGTTCTTC. Translation gives CASNPWGEAYNEQFF.

The CDR3 sequence: CASSLVRAGANVLTF. The CDR3 bases are TGTGCCAGCAGTTTAGTCCGGGCTGGGGCCAACGTCCTGACTTTC. The chain carries TRBV27 and TRBJ2-6; D is unclear. Per the germline V gene, CDR1 is MNHEY and CDR2 is SMNVEV (reference sequence). The CDR3 consists of 15 residues. Trimming took off 2 bases at V and 2 bases at J, with 7 bases between the two ends.

The chain links TRBV5-4 to TRBJ1-1, with a weak D call TRBD1 (5 bases). Germline V lookup: CDR1 SGHNT, CDR2 YYREEE (reference sequence). V lost 4 bases to trimming and J lost 1 base, with 14 bases between them. CDR3 length equals 15 residues. The CDR3, as DNA: TGTGCCAGCAGCCAGGGAACCGAGAAGAACACTGAAGCTTTCTTT. Protein product: CASSQGTEKNTEAFF.

Concerning this clone: Other DNA sequences in the sample encode the same CDR3. This sequence joins TRBV11-3 and TRBJ2-7; D is perhaps TRBD2 (5 bases). Germline V CDR1 and CDR2: SGHNT, YENEEA. This CDR3 is built from 13 residues. The V end was cut by 5 bases, the J end by 0 bases, with 8 bases between. CDR3 sequence reads: CASSRGSSYEQYF. CDR3 sequence (DNA): TGTGCCAGCAGCCGCGGGTCCTCCTACGAGCAGTACTTC. The whole variable domain, filled in from reference TRBV11-3 and TRBJ2-7, reads EAGVVQSPRYKIIEKKQPVAFWCNPISGHNTLYWYLQNLGQGPELLIRYENEEAVDDSQLPKDRFSAERLKGVDSTLKIQPAELGDSAVYLCASSRGSSYEQYFGPGTRLTVT.

Note on this clone: An end of the junction differs from the germline gene, which may be a read error. The chain has TRBV11-3 and TRBJ2-5, with D possibly matching TRBD1 (6 bases). The CDR3 has 13 residues. Germline CDR1 reads SGHNT; CDR2 reads YENEEA. CDR3 amino acids: CASSLGYGDKVHF. CDR3 in DNA: TGTGCCAGCAGCTTAGGGTACGGGGACAAGGTCCACTTC.

This chain joins TRBV19 and TRBJ2-1; D is ambiguous. Germline V gene sequence: CDR1 LNHDA, CDR2 SQIVND (reference sequence). V shed 4 bases and J shed 4 bases, with 26 bases lying between them. The CDR3 totals 19 residues. The CDR3 DNA follows: TGTGCCAGTAGTACCCCGGCAGGATCCTACCGGATCCCTTACAATGAGCAGTTCTTC. The encoded protein is CASSTPAGSYRIPYNEQFF.

In this sample, this clone turned up once. The chain combines TRBV5-1 with TRBJ1-4; weak D call: TRBD1 (6 bases). The V and J ends lost 5 bases and 2 bases respectively, with 16 bases between them. Germline lookup yields CDR1 SGHRS and CDR2 YFSETQ. This CDR3 has 16 residues. DNA of the CDR3: TGCGCCAGCAGAAGTGCTACAGGGACTACTAATGAAAAACTGTTTTTT. Translation gives CASRSATGTTNEKLFF.

The chain is built from TRBV6-1 and TRBJ2-7, with D tentatively TRBD2 (5 bases). The CDR3 consists of 14 residues. Germline values: CDR1 MNHNS, CDR2 SASEGT. V lost 6 bases and J 0 bases, leaving 12 bases between the germline ends. DNA for the CDR3: TGTGCCAGCAGGGAGGACGGAGCCTCCTACGAGCAGTACTTC. Translating it yields CASREDGASYEQYF.

The chain combines TRBV2 with TRBJ2-2; 10 bases fit TRBD1. V lost 7 bases to trimming and J lost 1 base; unmatched junction nucleotides: 6. This CDR3 comprises 16 residues. Germline V CDR1 and CDR2: SNHLY, FYNNEI. The chain's CDR3 is CASKRGQGENTGELFF. The CDR3 DNA reads TGTGCCAGCAAGAGAGGACAGGGGGAGAACACCGGGGAGCTGTTTTTT. The full variable domain, its missing parts supplied by reference TRBV2 and TRBJ2-2, is EPEVTQTPSHQVTQMGQEVILRCVPISNHLYFYWYRQILGQKVEFLVSFYNNEISEKSEIFDDQFSVERPDGSNFTLKIRSTKLEDSAMYFCASKRGQGENTGELFFGEGSRLTVL.

The chain carries TRBV30 and TRBJ1-5; TRBD1 matches at 8 bases. CDR1 GTSNPN and CDR2 SVGIG come from the germline V gene (reference sequence). The CDR3 runs to 15 residues. The junction had 5 bases not matched to a gene; V was cut back by 0 bases and J by 4 bases. CDR3 sequence reads: CAWSVGRQGNQPQHF. In nucleotides, the CDR3 is TGTGCCTGGAGTGTAGGCAGACAGGGGAATCAGCCCCAGCATTTT.

The chain employs TRBV4-3 and TRBJ1-4; D gene ambiguous. The V end was cut by 0 bases, the J end by 10 bases, with 12 bases between. CDR1 is LGHNA, CDR2 YSLEER, per germline. This CDR3 has 14 residues. CDR3 sequence (DNA): TGCGCCAGCAGCCAAGAAGAGGGCCGAGGAAAACTGTTTTTT. Its translation: CASSQEEGRGKLFF.

The chain couples TRBV2 to TRBJ1-1, with no clear D. Trimming took off 4 bases at V and 3 bases at J, with 9 bases between the two ends. The length of the CDR3 is 13 residues. Germline V gives CDR1 SNHLY, CDR2 FYNNEI. CDR3 region: CASSGGSYTEAFF. The CDR3 DNA sequence: TGTGCCAGCAGTGGAGGCTCCTACACTGAAGCTTTCTTT.

The chain combines TRBV10-3 with TRBJ1-1; 8 bases line up with TRBD1. The CDR3 is 13 amino acids. V was pared by 4 bases and J by 6 bases, with 4 bases of the junction left unmatched. Per germline, CDR1 ENHRY and CDR2 SYGVKD. CDR3 loop: CAISVQGAAEAFF. CDR3 bases: TGTGCCATCAGTGTCCAGGGGGCTGCTGAAGCTTTCTTT.